Listed below are T cell receptor beta chains from one sample, sequenced in a study of blood T cell repertoires in COVID-19. TCRdb's table, derived via immunoSEQ multiplex PCR, lists solely in-frame clones and lacks some. The table records about 200,000 clones, more than 75% of them present only once. Sequencing was done on a sample of peripheral blood. The receptors were gathered from a man aged 35-49 years with active or convalescent COVID-19. CDR3s include the opening cysteine and the closing phenylalanine or tryptophan. The order of the fields is clone size, V gene, D gene, J gene, CDR3 protein, CDR3 DNA. D genes are given only for firm matches. Clone size is given for some rows only: seen once, a few or many times, or a class if the clone is expanded.

clone_size: -
v_call: TRBV18
d_call: -
j_call: TRBJ1-2
cdr3_aa: CASSLVSSRQAGYTF
cdr3_nt: TGTGCCAGCTCACTAGTCTCTTCCCGACAGGCTGGCTACACCTTC

clone_size: -
v_call: TRBV18
d_call: -
j_call: TRBJ1-3
cdr3_aa: CASSPPESYFSGNTIYF
cdr3_nt: TGTGCCAGCTCACCACCGGAGAGCTATTTCTCTGGAAACACCATATATTTT

clone_size: -
v_call: TRBV10-3
d_call: -
j_call: TRBJ1-5
cdr3_aa: CAISESNLGSNQPQHF
cdr3_nt: TGTGCCATCAGTGAGTCGAATCTCGGTAGCAATCAGCCCCAGCATTTT

clone_size: -
v_call: TRBV18
d_call: -
j_call: TRBJ2-3
cdr3_aa: CASSTRTAASTDTQYF
cdr3_nt: TGTGCCAGCTCAACCAGGACAGCCGCTAGCACAGATACGCAGTATTTT

clone_size: -
v_call: TRBV5-1
d_call: -
j_call: TRBJ2-5
cdr3_aa: CASSLEAGWETQYF
cdr3_nt: TGCGCCAGCAGCTTGGAGGCAGGGTGGGAGACCCAGTACTTC

clone_size: -
v_call: TRBV6-2/TRBV6-3
d_call: TRBD1
j_call: TRBJ1-4
cdr3_aa: CASSPGTGRTNEKLFF
cdr3_nt: TGTGCCAGCAGTCCCGGGACAGGGAGAACTAATGAAAAACTGTTTTTT

clone_size: -
v_call: TRBV6-5
d_call: -
j_call: TRBJ2-7
cdr3_aa: CASGAVYEQYF
cdr3_nt: TGTGCCAGCGGGGCAGTTTACGAGCAGTACTTC

clone_size: -
v_call: TRBV4-1
d_call: -
j_call: TRBJ1-1
cdr3_aa: CASSLTTTGNTEAFF
cdr3_nt: TGCGCCAGCAGCCTAACAACGACGGGGAACACTGAAGCTTTCTTT

clone_size: once
v_call: TRBV19
d_call: TRBD2
j_call: TRBJ2-7
cdr3_aa: CASSVVGTSGNSYEQYF
cdr3_nt: TGTGCCAGTTCTGTGGTGGGGACTAGCGGTAACTCCTACGAGCAGTACTTC

clone_size: -
v_call: TRBV5-4
d_call: TRBD1
j_call: TRBJ1-3
cdr3_aa: CASSFQQGARVDTIYF
cdr3_nt: TGTGCCAGCAGCTTCCAACAGGGGGCGAGGGTGGACACCATATATTTT

clone_size: -
v_call: TRBV12-3/TRBV12-4
d_call: -
j_call: TRBJ1-4
cdr3_aa: CASSLDSEKLFF
cdr3_nt: TGTGCCAGCAGCCTGGACAGCGAAAAACTGTTTTTT

clone_size: few
v_call: TRBV19
d_call: -
j_call: TRBJ2-7
cdr3_aa: CASSIILGAGYEQYF
cdr3_nt: TGTGCCAGTAGTATTATTTTGGGGGCGGGCTACGAGCAGTACTTC

clone_size: -
v_call: TRBV2
d_call: -
j_call: TRBJ2-7
cdr3_aa: CASSEQGLYEQYF
cdr3_nt: TGTGCCAGCAGTGAACAGGGATTATACGAGCAGTACTTC

clone_size: -
v_call: TRBV5-4
d_call: TRBD1
j_call: TRBJ2-5
cdr3_aa: CASSLRTGQETQYF
cdr3_nt: TGTGCCAGCAGCCTCCGGACAGGGCAAGAGACCCAGTACTTC

clone_size: -
v_call: TRBV11-3
d_call: TRBD1
j_call: TRBJ2-7
cdr3_aa: CASSARDRGNYEQYF
cdr3_nt: TGTGCCAGCAGCGCCCGGGACAGGGGGAACTACGAGCAGTACTTC

clone_size: once
v_call: TRBV5-8
d_call: -
j_call: TRBJ2-5
cdr3_aa: CASSLGTFAGTETQYF
cdr3_nt: TGTGCCAGCAGTTTGGGGACTTTCGCGGGTACAGAGACCCAGTACTTC

clone_size: -
v_call: TRBV2
d_call: -
j_call: TRBJ1-5
cdr3_aa: CASSEAARGDQPQHF
cdr3_nt: TGTGCCAGCAGTGAAGCCGCCAGGGGAGATCAGCCCCAGCATTTT

clone_size: -
v_call: TRBV28
d_call: TRBD1
j_call: TRBJ1-1
cdr3_aa: CASSLPGQGIGTEAFF
cdr3_nt: TGTGCCAGCAGTTTACCGGGACAGGGGATAGGGACTGAAGCTTTCTTT

clone_size: -
v_call: TRBV18
d_call: -
j_call: TRBJ1-5
cdr3_aa: CASSPRDTSEEPQHF
cdr3_nt: TGTGCCAGCTCACCAAGGGACACCTCCGAGGAGCCCCAGCATTTT

clone_size: once
v_call: TRBV6-1
d_call: TRBD1
j_call: TRBJ1-4
cdr3_aa: CASSDPGQGGEKLFF
cdr3_nt: TGTGCCAGCAGTGATCCGGGACAGGGGGGTGAAAAACTGTTTTTT

clone_size: -
v_call: TRBV6-4
d_call: -
j_call: TRBJ1-1
cdr3_aa: CASSDSAGTEAFF
cdr3_nt: TGTGCCAGCAGTGACTCGGCAGGGACTGAAGCTTTCTTT

clone_size: -
v_call: TRBV27
d_call: TRBD1
j_call: TRBJ2-7
cdr3_aa: CAVTGQGMFRQYF
cdr3_nt: TGTGCCGTCACCGGACAGGGGATGTTCCGGCAGTACTTC

clone_size: few
v_call: TRBV6-4
d_call: TRBD2
j_call: TRBJ2-2
cdr3_aa: CANQPVRTSGASDTGELFF
cdr3_nt: TGTGCCAACCAACCGGTAAGAACTAGCGGGGCATCAGACACCGGGGAGCTGTTTTTT